Each of the 19 T cell receptor beta chains below was sequenced from the same sample in a study of blood T cell repertoires in COVID-19. Only in-frame clones appear in the TCRdb table, and some are missing; sequencing was by immunoSEQ multiplex PCR. This sample carries tens of thousands of clones, around 83% of them seen once, and the ten largest clones take around 25%. Sequenced sample: peripheral blood. These receptors were obtained from a man aged 65 to 79 with active COVID-19.

This clone was recorded once. This chain joins TRBV18 and TRBJ1-1; 10 bases align to TRBD1. The junction had 8 bases not matched to a gene; V was cut back by 3 bases and J by 4 bases. Germline V gene lookup returns CDR1 KGHSH and CDR2 LQKENI. The CDR3 covers 16 residues. The CDR3 reads CASSPYGQGVATEAFF. The CDR3 DNA reads as TGTGCCAGCTCACCTTACGGACAGGGGGTCGCCACTGAAGCTTTCTTT.

In nucleotides, the CDR3 is TGTGCCAGCTCACCACAACAGGGGCGAGGCTCTGAAGCTTTCTTT. Encoded protein: CASSPQQGRGSEAFF. The gene calls are TRBV18 and TRBJ1-1; 7 positions match TRBD1. Germline CDR1 reads KGHSH; CDR2 reads LQKENI. The V segment lost 1 base and the J segment 6 bases; nucleotides outside the gene matches: 8. This CDR3 region has 15 residues.

This chain connects TRBV19 to TRBJ2-7; TRBD2 matches 12 bases. Germline V gives CDR1 LNHDA, CDR2 SQIVND (reference sequence). This CDR3 spans 14 amino acids. With 7 bases clipped from V and 5 bases from J, the junction kept 6 bases outside the gene matches. In DNA, the CDR3 is TGTGCCAGTAAACTAGCGGGAGGTTCCAACGAGCAGTACTTC. As protein: CASKLAGGSNEQYF.

This clone was recorded only once. Here the CDR3 DNA reads TGTGCCAGCAGCAAAAGGACAGAGAGAGCTTTCTTT. Its protein is CASSKRTERAFF. The chain recombines TRBV7-2 with TRBJ1-1; D is perhaps TRBD1 (6 bases). The CDR3 covers 12 residues. The V gene lost 5 bases and the J gene lost 10 bases, with 14 bases spanning the gap. Germline V gives CDR1 SGHTA, CDR2 FQGNSA.

In DNA, the CDR3 is TGTGCCAGCAGCCCCACCAGGGGGAACACTGAAGCTTTCTTT. Translation: CASSPTRGNTEAFF. This chain links TRBV3-1 (or the pseudogene TRBV3-2) with TRBJ1-1, with D possibly being TRBD1 (6 bases). The CDR3 runs to 14 residues. V lost 4 bases, J lost 1 base, and 10 bases lay in between. Germline assignment: CDR1 LGHDT and CDR2 YNNKEL (reference sequence).

This clone was recorded only once. V and J are TRBV27 and TRBJ2-1; D not certain. Germline CDR1 is MNHEY and CDR2 is SMNVEV (reference sequence). Trimming took off 5 bases at V and 1 base at J, with 12 bases between the two ends. The CDR3 runs to 15 residues. The CDR3 DNA sequence: TGTGCCAGCAGTCCCCAGATTAAATCCTACAATGAGCAGTTCTTC. As protein: CASSPQIKSYNEQFF.

This rearrangement joins TRBV15 to TRBJ2-7; 8 bases map to TRBD2. The ends lost 2 bases at V and 6 bases at J; junction bases unmatched: 6. The CDR3 is made up of 14 amino acids. Germline V gene data show CDR1 as LNHNV and CDR2 as YYDKDF (reference sequence). The CDR3 bases are TGTGCCACCAGCAGAAAAGCGGGAGCCTCCGAGCAGTACTTC. Its protein product is CATSRKAGASEQYF.

The V call is TRBV2, the J call TRBJ2-4; the match to TRBD1 covers 7 bases. This CDR3 comprises 14 residues. Per germline, CDR1 SNHLY and CDR2 FYNNEI. With 5 bases clipped from V and 6 bases from J, the junction kept 7 bases outside the gene matches. In nucleotides, the CDR3 is TGTGCCAGCAGTTTCGGACAGGCGATAAACATTCAGTACTTC. It specifies CASSFGQAINIQYF. Filled out from reference TRBV2 and TRBJ2-4, the complete variable domain reads EPEVTQTPSHQVTQMGQEVILRCVPISNHLYFYWYRQILGQKVEFLVSFYNNEISEKSEIFDDQFSVERPDGSNFTLKIRSTKLEDSAMYFCASSFGQAINIQYFGAGTRLSVL.

This clone has just one count. The chain links TRBV7-6 to TRBJ2-3; 11 nucleotides align to TRBD2. Trimming at V came to 3 bases and at J to 5 bases, leaving 10 bases not matched to a gene. The CDR3 is 17 residues long. The germline gives CDR1 SGHVS, CDR2 FNYEAQ. CDR3 DNA sequence: TGTGCCAGCAGCTTCCTGGGGGGGGGACTAGCGGAAGATACGCAGTATTTT. It codes for CASSFLGGGLAEDTQYF.

CDR3 amino acids: CASSSVQGWSAYEQYF. The DNA for the CDR3 is TGTGCCAGCAGTTCAGTCCAGGGGTGGTCGGCCTACGAGCAGTACTTC. The gene calls are TRBV6-5 and TRBJ2-7, with TRBD1 as a possible D gene (6 bases). Trimming took 4 bases from V and 2 from J, leaving 18 bases between them. Germline V CDR1 and CDR2: MNHEY, SVGAGI. CDR3 length: 16 amino acids.

The V and J genes are TRBV10-2 and TRBJ2-7; a possible D gene is TRBD1 (6 bases). The CDR3 loop spans 14 amino acids. Germline CDR1 reads WSHSY; CDR2 reads SAAADI. Trimming removed 1 base at V and 4 bases at J, with 11 bases between. CDR3 bases: TGCGCCAGCAGTGAGTTTCAGGGGTCATACGAGCAGTACTTC. As protein: CASSEFQGSYEQYF.

The CDR3 DNA reads as TGTGCCAGCAGCGTAGCTTCCGGTTACTATGGCTACACCTTC. Its protein product is CASSVASGYYGYTF. This chain uses TRBV9 with TRBJ1-2; D ambiguous. The germline V gene has CDR1 SGDLS and CDR2 YYNGEE. CDR3 length: 14 amino acids. V gave up 0 bases and J gave up 3 bases, with 9 bases separating them.

This chain uses TRBV4-1 with TRBJ2-5, with 15 bases lining up with TRBD2. Looked up from germline, CDR1 is MGHRA and CDR2 is YSYEKL. V dropped 4 bases and J dropped 13; count of bases not matched to a gene: 7. CDR3 length: 14 residues. Here the CDR3 reads CASSLGLAGGERYF. The CDR3 DNA follows: TGCGCCAGCAGCCTAGGACTAGCGGGGGGGGAAAGGTACTTC.

The rearrangement joins TRBV27 to TRBJ1-6, with D possibly matching TRBD1 (5 bases). The CDR3 has 15 amino acids. From germline, CDR1 is MNHEY and CDR2 SMNVEV (reference sequence). Trimming left V 2 bases short and J 7 bases short, with 12 bases between. The CDR3 region has the DNA TGTGCCAGCAGTTTAATGCAGGGTGTGAATTCACCCCTCCACTTT. Protein product: CASSLMQGVNSPLHF.

The J gene is TRBJ2-3, the V gene TRBV2, with 11 bases fitting TRBD2. V lost 2 bases to trimming and J lost 5 bases; unmatched junction nucleotides: 12. The CDR3 is made up of 18 amino acids. Germline CDR1 is SNHLY and CDR2 is FYNNEI. The CDR3 coding sequence is TGTGCCAGCAGTGAATGGGTAGCGGGGGGGACAAGAAGAGATACGCAGTATTTT. This translates into CASSEWVAGGTRRDTQYF.

The chain recombines TRBV11-2 with TRBJ1-2; tentatively, D is TRBD1 (6 bases). V was cut by 5 bases and J by 3 bases, with 16 bases left in between. This CDR3 is 15 amino acids long. Germline V gene data show CDR1 as SGHAT and CDR2 as FQNNGV. CDR3 sequence reads: CASSVAGGRDYGYTF. The CDR3 DNA sequence: TGTGCCAGCAGCGTGGCCGGGGGGCGAGACTATGGCTACACCTTC.

The rearrangement uses TRBV7-2 and TRBJ2-3, with TRBD1 matching 7 bases. The length of the CDR3 is 15 residues. The trim removed 2 bases at V and 2 bases at J, leaving 4 bases unmatched. Germline V gives CDR1 SGHTA, CDR2 FQGNSA. As DNA, the CDR3 is TGTGCCAGCAGCTTATCGACAGGGAACACAGATACGCAGTATTTT. It yields the protein CASSLSTGNTDTQYF.

The chain couples TRBV7-9 to TRBJ1-3; 8 positions agree with TRBD1. CDR3 size: 13 residues. Trimming took 4 bases from V and 7 from J; bases not matched to a gene: 3. CDR1 is SEHNR and CDR2 is FQNEAQ in the germline V gene (reference sequence). The CDR3 is CASSSRQGNTIYF. CDR3 coding DNA: TGTGCCAGCAGCTCCCGACAGGGGAACACCATATATTTT.

The J gene is TRBJ2-1, the V gene TRBV3-1 (or the pseudogene TRBV3-2), with 9 bases matching TRBD2. The CDR3 runs to 19 residues. CDR1 LGHDT and CDR2 YNNKEL come from the germline V gene (reference sequence). The V segment lost 0 bases and the J segment 8 bases; nucleotides outside the gene matches: 17. The CDR3 reads CASSQESLAGVSWIDEQFF. The CDR3 nucleotides read TGTGCCAGCAGCCAAGAAAGCTTAGCGGGAGTTTCTTGGATCGATGAGCAGTTCTTC.